The rows below give T cell receptor beta chains drawn from one sample of a study of beta chain features in type 1 diabetes. This table comes from immunoSEQ multiplex PCR, and its TCRdb copy is limited to in-frame clones, with some not included. Among approximately 84,000 clones listed, 25% to 35% were seen once. Sequences were obtained from stem cell memory CD4+ T cells from blood. These receptors originate from a woman between 18 and 29 years old in good health. The CDR3 runs from the conserved cysteine through the conserved F or W. D genes are given only for firm matches. Part of the rows lack a size; the others show once, few, many or a class for expanded clones.

TRBJ1-2 | TRBD1 | TRBV7-8 | - | TGTGCCAGCAGCCAACCCAGTGGTTTTGAGGGGACAGCATACTACACCTTC | CASSQPSGFEGTAYYTF
TRBJ2-2 | TRBD2 | TRBV7-2 | - | TGTGCCAGCAGCTTATTGCGGGGGAGGGAGCTGTTTTTT | CASSLLRGRELFF
TRBJ2-5 | - | TRBV9 | few | TGTGCCAGCAGCGCCGGAGGCGGCCAAGAGACCCAGTACTTC | CASSAGGGQETQYF
TRBJ1-2 | TRBD1 | TRBV5-4 | few | TGTGCCAGCAGCCCCGGGACAGGAGCTTACTATGGCTACACCTTC | CASSPGTGAYYGYTF
TRBJ1-2 | TRBD1 | TRBV28 | few | TGTGCCAGCAGTAGTCAGGGGGACGGCTACACCTTC | CASSSQGDGYTF
TRBJ2-1 | TRBD2 | TRBV9 | few | TGTGCCAGCAGCGCTACGCGGGAGGCCTTCAATGAGCAGTTCTTC | CASSATREAFNEQFF
TRBJ2-1 | TRBD1 | TRBV11-2 | few | TGTGCCAGCAGCCCGGGACAGTTTGGCAATGAGCAGTTCTTC | CASSPGQFGNEQFF
TRBJ1-2 | - | TRBV4-1 | - | TGCGCCAGCAGCCAGGGTCCCAGGGGAGCTTCCTATGGCTACACCTTC | CASSQGPRGASYGYTF
TRBJ2-3 | TRBD1 | TRBV2 | - | TGTGCCAGCGGTAGGACAGGGGCTGGGATAACGCAGTATTTT | CASGRTGAGITQYF
TRBJ2-3 | TRBD2 | TRBV2 | few | TGTGCCAGCAGTGCCCTAGCGGCAGATACGCAGTATTTT | CASSALAADTQYF
TRBJ2-2 | - | TRBV10-3 | - | TGTACCATCAGTGAGGCCACTACCACCGGGGAGCTGTTTTTT | CTISEATTTGELFF
TRBJ1-4 | - | TRBV23-1 | - | TGCGCCAGCAGTCAGTACAGCTCAACTAATGAAAAACTGTTTTTT | CASSQYSSTNEKLFF
TRBJ2-1 | TRBD1 | TRBV6-6 | - | TGTGCCAGCAAAGATGGGACAGGAGAGTACAATGAGCAGTTCTTC | CASKDGTGEYNEQFF
TRBJ1-5 | TRBD1 | TRBV7-9 | few | TGTGCCAGCAGCTTAGGCGACAGGGGCCCGGGTCAGCCCCAGCATTTT | CASSLGDRGPGQPQHF
TRBJ1-4 | TRBD1 | TRBV5-1 | - | TGCGCCAGCAGCTTGGAGTACAGGGGCGATGAAAAACTGTTTTTT | CASSLEYRGDEKLFF
TRBJ1-2 | TRBD1 | TRBV6-1 | - | TGTGCCAGCAGTGACCCGGGACAGGGTAAGAATGGCTACACCTTC | CASSDPGQGKNGYTF
TRBJ1-1 | - | TRBV7-8 | - | TGTGCCAGCTCAGGACAGCTGAACACTGAAGCTTTCTTT | CASSGQLNTEAFF
TRBJ2-4 | - | TRBV6-5 | few | TGTGCCAGCACCCCTTACATTCAGTACTTC | CASTPYIQYF
TRBJ1-1 | - | TRBV6-6 | - | TGTGCCAGCAGTTATGGCAGGACAGTGAACACTGAAGCTTTCTTT | CASSYGRTVNTEAFF
TRBJ1-1 | - | TRBV7-9 | few | TGTGCCAGCAGCTTATTAGTTGCGGACACTGAAGCTTTCTTT | CASSLLVADTEAFF
TRBJ1-4 | TRBD1 | TRBV19 | many | TGTGCCAGTGCCACGGGCAGGGGGGAAACTAATGAAAAACTGTTTTTT | CASATGRGETNEKLFF
TRBJ2-7 | TRBD1 | TRBV28 | few | TGTGCCAGCAGTTCATCCGGGACAGGTACCTACGAGCAGTACTTC | CASSSSGTGTYEQYF
TRBJ2-1 | TRBD2 | TRBV5-4 | - | TGTGCCAGCAGCCTGGGTAGCGGGATTAATGAGCAGTTCTTC | CASSLGSGINEQFF
TRBJ2-5 | TRBD2 | TRBV2 | - | TGTGCCAGCAGTACCGGACTAGCGGGAGGGGTGGAGACCCAGTACTTC | CASSTGLAGGVETQYF
TRBJ2-7 | TRBD2 | TRBV4-2 | - | TGTGCCAGCAGCCAAGATTTGCGGGGGGGCCTTATCGAGCAGTACTTC | CASSQDLRGGLIEQYF
TRBJ2-5 | TRBD2 | TRBV7-9 | - | TGTGCCAGCAGCTTACTGGGTCTAGCGGGGGAGGGGACCCAGTACTTC | CASSLLGLAGEGTQYF
TRBJ2-7 | TRBD1 | TRBV28 | - | TGTGCCAGCAGTTCACCCGGGACAGGGAGATCCTACGAGCAGTACTTC | CASSSPGTGRSYEQYF
TRBJ2-7 | TRBD2 | TRBV6-1 | few | TGTGCCAGCACTCGGGGGGAATACGAGCAGTACTTC | CASTRGEYEQYF
TRBJ2-3 | - | TRBV7-2 | - | TGTGCCAGCAGCTTATCACCGGGGAGCACAGATACGCAGTATTTT | CASSLSPGSTDTQYF
TRBJ2-3 | TRBD2 | TRBV7-2 | - | TGTGCCAGCAGCTCCTTTCTACTAGCGGCAGATACGCAGTATTTT | CASSSFLLAADTQYF
TRBJ2-1 | TRBD2 | TRBV6-1 | - | TGTGCCAGCAGAACACCGGGACTAGCGGGTCAGGAGCAGTTCTTC | CASRTPGLAGQEQFF
TRBJ2-3 | TRBD2 | TRBV15 | few | TGTGCCACCAGCAGACAGCGGGAGTCAGATACGCAGTATTTT | CATSRQRESDTQYF
TRBJ2-1 | TRBD2 | TRBV4-1 | few | TGCGCCAGCAGCCAAGATAGGCTGGGGCTAGCGGCTCGCAATGAGCAGTTCTTC | CASSQDRLGLAARNEQFF
TRBJ1-1 | - | TRBV20-1 | few | TGCAGTGGTTGGCATGACACTGAAGCTTTCTTT | CSGWHDTEAFF
TRBJ2-7 | TRBD2 | TRBV11-3 | - | TGTGCCAGCAGCCCAGGACTAGCGGGAGACGAGCAGTACTTC | CASSPGLAGDEQYF
TRBJ2-6 | - | TRBV7-3 | - | TGTGCCAGCAGTGGCCCTTACTCTGGGGCCAACGTCCTGACTTTC | CASSGPYSGANVLTF
TRBJ2-1 | TRBD2 | TRBV30 | - | TGTGCCTGGATGAATGGGCGGGAGGGCCCCAATGAGCAGTTCTTC | CAWMNGREGPNEQFF
TRBJ1-5 | TRBD1 | TRBV5-8 | few | TGTGCCAGCAGCAGGGGACAGGGAGGGGCTCTGGGGCAGCCCCAGCATTTT | CASSRGQGGALGQPQHF
TRBJ1-1 | - | TRBV5-4 | - | TGTGCCAGCAGAGGAGGTGGGGGCGGACCGAACACTGAAGCTTTCTTT | CASRGGGGGPNTEAFF
TRBJ2-5 | - | TRBV18 | - | TGTGCCAGCTCCCGACTCGGAGAGACCCAGTACTTC | CASSRLGETQYF
TRBJ2-3 | TRBD1 | TRBV5-1 | few | TGCGCCAGCAGCTTGGCCGGGGACAGCCTTCGCACAGATACGCAGTATTTT | CASSLAGDSLRTDTQYF
TRBJ1-1 | - | TRBV6-5 | - | TGTGCCAGTTATGGGGGGACGAACACTGAAGCTTTCTTT | CASYGGTNTEAFF
TRBJ2-1 | TRBD2 | TRBV19 | - | TGTGCCAGTAGTATTACCAGCGGGACCTACAATGAGCAGTTCTTC | CASSITSGTYNEQFF
TRBJ1-2 | - | TRBV29-1 | few | TGCAGCGTAGGCGGAGGGGAGGGATATGGCTACACCTTC | CSVGGGEGYGYTF
TRBJ2-3 | - | TRBV7-2 | few | TGTGCCAGCAGCCTGCACAGGGGTAGCGGGGTGTCAGATACGCAGTATTTT | CASSLHRGSGVSDTQYF
TRBJ2-2 | TRBD1 | TRBV7-9 | few | TGTGCCAGCAGCTTAGTGATGGGGACAGGGAACACCGGGGAGCTGTTTTTT | CASSLVMGTGNTGELFF
TRBJ2-5 | TRBD1 | TRBV19 | - | TGTGCCAGTAGTCCACGGGACAGGCACCGGGAGACCCAGTACTTC | CASSPRDRHRETQYF
TRBJ1-2 | - | TRBV5-1 | - | TGCGCCAGCAGATCTACGGACAGCCAAAGGAGTGGCTACACCTTC | CASRSTDSQRSGYTF
TRBJ2-7 | TRBD2 | TRBV11-2 | - | TGTGCCAGCAGACGACTAGCGGGGCGCTACGAGCAGTACTTC | CASRRLAGRYEQYF
TRBJ2-1 | TRBD2 | TRBV6-1 | - | TGTGCCAGCACCTCAGGACTAGCGGGAGTCAATGAGCAGTTCTTC | CASTSGLAGVNEQFF
TRBJ2-1 | - | TRBV4-2 | few | TGTGCCAGCAGCACAGGACAATTACTGAATGAGCAGTTCTTC | CASSTGQLLNEQFF
TRBJ1-3 | TRBD1 | TRBV18 | few | TGTGCCAGCTCACTACAGGGGGACTCTGGAAACACCATATATTTT | CASSLQGDSGNTIYF
TRBJ2-1 | TRBD2 | TRBV30 | few | TGTGCCTGGAGTGGACTAGCGGGGGCCGTTACCTACAATGAGCAGTTCTTC | CAWSGLAGAVTYNEQFF
TRBJ1-2 | TRBD1 | TRBV12-5 | - | TGTGCTAGTGGTTCCACCTCCGGGACAGGGGGTGACTATGGCTACACCTTC | CASGSTSGTGGDYGYTF
TRBJ2-2 | TRBD1 | TRBV5-6 | few | TGTGCCAGCAGCCTGACAGGGACGCCCACCGGGGAGCTGTTTTTT | CASSLTGTPTGELFF
TRBJ1-1 | TRBD1 | TRBV30 | once | TGTGCCTGGAGACCCGGACAGGGCGACACTGAAGCTTTCTTT | CAWRPGQGDTEAFF
TRBJ1-2 | - | TRBV9 | - | TGTGCCAGCAGCGTAGGAGGGGGAAGGGTAGCTAACTATGGCTACACCTTC | CASSVGGGRVANYGYTF
TRBJ1-2 | TRBD1 | TRBV12-5 | - | TGTGCTAGTGGTTCCTACCGGGACAGGGTGGGCTATGGCTACACCTTC | CASGSYRDRVGYGYTF
TRBJ2-7 | TRBD2 | TRBV6-1 | - | TGTGCCAGCAGTCTCCAGCGGGAGAGCGAGCAGTACTTC | CASSLQRESEQYF